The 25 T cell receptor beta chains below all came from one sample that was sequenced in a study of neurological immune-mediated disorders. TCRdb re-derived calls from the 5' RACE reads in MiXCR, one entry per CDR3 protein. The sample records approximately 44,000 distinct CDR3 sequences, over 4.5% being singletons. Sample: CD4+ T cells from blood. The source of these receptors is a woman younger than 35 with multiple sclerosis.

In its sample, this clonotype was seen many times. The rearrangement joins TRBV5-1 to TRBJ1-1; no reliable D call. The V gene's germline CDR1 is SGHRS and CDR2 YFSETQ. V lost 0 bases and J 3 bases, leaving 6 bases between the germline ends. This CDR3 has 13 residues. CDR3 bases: TGCGCCAGCAGCTTGGCTGGGTACACTGAAGCTTTCTTT. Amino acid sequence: CASSLAGYTEAFF.

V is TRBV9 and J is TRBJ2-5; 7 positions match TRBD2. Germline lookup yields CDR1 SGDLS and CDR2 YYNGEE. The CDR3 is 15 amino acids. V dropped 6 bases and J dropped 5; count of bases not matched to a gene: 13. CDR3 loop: CASTPTMGGDETQYF. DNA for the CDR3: TGTGCCAGCACCCCCACCATGGGAGGGGACGAGACCCAGTACTTC.

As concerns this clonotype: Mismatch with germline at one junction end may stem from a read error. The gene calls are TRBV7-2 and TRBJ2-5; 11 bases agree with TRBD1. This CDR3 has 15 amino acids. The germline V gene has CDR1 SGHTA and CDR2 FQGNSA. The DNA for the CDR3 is TGTGTCAGCAGCATAGGACAGGGGGCCGGAGAGACCCAGTACTTT. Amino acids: CVSSIGQGAGETQYF.

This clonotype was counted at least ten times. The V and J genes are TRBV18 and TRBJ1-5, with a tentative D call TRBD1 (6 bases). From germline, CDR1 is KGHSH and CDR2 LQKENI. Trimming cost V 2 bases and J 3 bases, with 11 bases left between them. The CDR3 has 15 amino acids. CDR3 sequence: CASSPETGNNQPQHF. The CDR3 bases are TGTGCCAGCTCACCAGAGACAGGAAACAATCAGCCCCAGCATTTT.

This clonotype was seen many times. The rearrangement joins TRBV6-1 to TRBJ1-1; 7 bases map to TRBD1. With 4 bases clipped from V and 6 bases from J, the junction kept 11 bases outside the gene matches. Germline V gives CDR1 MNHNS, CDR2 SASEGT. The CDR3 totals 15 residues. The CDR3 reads CASSGSQGSRAEAFF. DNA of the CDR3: TGTGCCAGCAGTGGATCACAGGGGTCGAGGGCTGAAGCTTTCTTT.

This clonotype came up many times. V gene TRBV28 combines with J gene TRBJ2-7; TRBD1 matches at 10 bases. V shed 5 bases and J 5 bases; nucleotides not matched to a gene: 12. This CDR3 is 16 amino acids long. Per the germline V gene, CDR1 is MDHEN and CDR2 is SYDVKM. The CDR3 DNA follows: TGTGCCAGCAGTCCCCAAGCCGGGACAGGGGTCCACGAGCAGTACTTC. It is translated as CASSPQAGTGVHEQYF.

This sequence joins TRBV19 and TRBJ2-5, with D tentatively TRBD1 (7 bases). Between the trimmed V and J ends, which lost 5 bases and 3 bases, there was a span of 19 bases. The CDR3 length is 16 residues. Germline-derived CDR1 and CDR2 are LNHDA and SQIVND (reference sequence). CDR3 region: CASSPRFQGGKETQYF. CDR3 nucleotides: TGTGCCAGTAGTCCCCGTTTTCAGGGGGGAAAAGAGACCCAGTACTTC.

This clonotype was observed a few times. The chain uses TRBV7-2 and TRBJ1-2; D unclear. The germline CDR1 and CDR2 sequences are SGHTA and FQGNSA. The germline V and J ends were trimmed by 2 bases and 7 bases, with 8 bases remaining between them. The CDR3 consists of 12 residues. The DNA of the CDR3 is TGTGCCAGCAGCTTAAGCCGAATTGGCTACACCTTC. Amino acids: CASSLSRIGYTF.

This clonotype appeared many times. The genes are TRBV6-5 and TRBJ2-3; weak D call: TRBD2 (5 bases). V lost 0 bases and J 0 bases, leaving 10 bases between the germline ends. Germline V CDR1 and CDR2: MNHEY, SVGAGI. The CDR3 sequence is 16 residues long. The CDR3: CASSYSNGGSTDTQYF. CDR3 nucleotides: TGTGCCAGCAGTTACTCGAACGGCGGGAGCACAGATACGCAGTATTTT.

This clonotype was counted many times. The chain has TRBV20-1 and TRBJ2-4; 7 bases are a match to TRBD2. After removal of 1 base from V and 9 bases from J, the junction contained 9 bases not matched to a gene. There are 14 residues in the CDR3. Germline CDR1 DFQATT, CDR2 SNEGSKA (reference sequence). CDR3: CSARAGGEIGIQYF. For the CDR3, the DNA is TGCAGTGCTAGAGCTGGGGGGGAGATAGGCATTCAGTACTTC.

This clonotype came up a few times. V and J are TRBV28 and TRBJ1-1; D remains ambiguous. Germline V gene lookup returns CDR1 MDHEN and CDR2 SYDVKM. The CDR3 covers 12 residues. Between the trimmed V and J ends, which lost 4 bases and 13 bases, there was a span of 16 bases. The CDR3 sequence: CASSSDAWQGFF. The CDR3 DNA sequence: TGTGCCAGCAGTTCCGACGCTTGGCAAGGTTTCTTT.

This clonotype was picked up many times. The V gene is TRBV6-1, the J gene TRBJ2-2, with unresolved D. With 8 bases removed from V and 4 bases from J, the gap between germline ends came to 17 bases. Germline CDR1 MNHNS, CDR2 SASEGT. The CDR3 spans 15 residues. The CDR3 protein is CASCMDGQFTGELFF. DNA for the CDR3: TGTGCCAGCTGTATGGACGGCCAATTCACCGGGGAGCTGTTTTTT.

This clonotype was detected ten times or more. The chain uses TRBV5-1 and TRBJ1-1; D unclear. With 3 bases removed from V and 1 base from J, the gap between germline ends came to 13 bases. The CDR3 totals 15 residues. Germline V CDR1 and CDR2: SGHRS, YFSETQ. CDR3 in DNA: TGCGCCAGCAGCTGGAAGGACGGAGGGAACACTGAAGCTTTCTTT. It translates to CASSWKDGGNTEAFF.

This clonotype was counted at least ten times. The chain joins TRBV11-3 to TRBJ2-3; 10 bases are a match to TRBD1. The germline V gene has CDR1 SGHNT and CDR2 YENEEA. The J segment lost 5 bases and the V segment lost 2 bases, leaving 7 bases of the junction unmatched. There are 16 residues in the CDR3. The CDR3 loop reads CASSLPTGTGVDTQYF. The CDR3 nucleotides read TGTGCCAGCAGCTTACCTACCGGGACAGGGGTAGATACGCAGTATTTT.

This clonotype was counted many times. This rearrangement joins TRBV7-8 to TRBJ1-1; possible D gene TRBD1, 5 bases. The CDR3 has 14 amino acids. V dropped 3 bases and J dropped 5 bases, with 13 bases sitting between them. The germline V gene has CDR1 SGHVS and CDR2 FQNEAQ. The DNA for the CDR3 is TGTGCCAGCAGCTTTTTAGGGGAGTGGACTGAAGCTTTCTTT. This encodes CASSFLGEWTEAFF.

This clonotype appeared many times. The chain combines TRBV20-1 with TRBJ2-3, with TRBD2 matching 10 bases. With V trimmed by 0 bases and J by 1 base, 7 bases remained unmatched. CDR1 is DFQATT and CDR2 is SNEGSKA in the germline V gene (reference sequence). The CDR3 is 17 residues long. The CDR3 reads CSARDFLTSGGTDTQYF. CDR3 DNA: TGCAGTGCTAGAGACTTCCTCACTAGCGGGGGCACAGATACGCAGTATTTT.

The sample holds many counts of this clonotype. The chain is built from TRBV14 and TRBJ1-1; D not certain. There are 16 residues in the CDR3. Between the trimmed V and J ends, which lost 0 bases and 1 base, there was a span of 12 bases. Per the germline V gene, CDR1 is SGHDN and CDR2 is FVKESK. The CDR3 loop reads CASSQDIRRENTEAFF. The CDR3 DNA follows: TGTGCCAGCAGCCAAGATATTCGACGGGAGAACACTGAAGCTTTCTTT.

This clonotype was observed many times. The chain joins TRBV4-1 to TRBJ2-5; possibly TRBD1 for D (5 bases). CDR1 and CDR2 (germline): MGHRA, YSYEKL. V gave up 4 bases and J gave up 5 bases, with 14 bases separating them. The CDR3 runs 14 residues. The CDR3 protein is CASSPGWQEETQYF. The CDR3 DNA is TGCGCCAGCAGCCCAGGGTGGCAGGAGGAGACCCAGTACTTC.

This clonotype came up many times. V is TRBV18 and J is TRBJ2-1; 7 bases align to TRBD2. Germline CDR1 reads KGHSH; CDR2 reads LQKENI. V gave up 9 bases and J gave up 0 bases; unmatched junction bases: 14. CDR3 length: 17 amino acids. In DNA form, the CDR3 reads TGTGCCAGGGGACGGGACTACCACTTTAGCTCCTACAATGAGCAGTTCTTC. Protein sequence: CARGRDYHFSSYNEQFF.

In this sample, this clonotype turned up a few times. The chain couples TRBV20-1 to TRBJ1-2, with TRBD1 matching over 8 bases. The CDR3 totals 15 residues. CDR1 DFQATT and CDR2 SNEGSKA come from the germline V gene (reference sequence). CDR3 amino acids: CGNLQGAVRRGGYTF. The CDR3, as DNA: TGCGGCAACCTCCAGGGGGCGGTTCGACGAGGTGGCTACACCTTC.

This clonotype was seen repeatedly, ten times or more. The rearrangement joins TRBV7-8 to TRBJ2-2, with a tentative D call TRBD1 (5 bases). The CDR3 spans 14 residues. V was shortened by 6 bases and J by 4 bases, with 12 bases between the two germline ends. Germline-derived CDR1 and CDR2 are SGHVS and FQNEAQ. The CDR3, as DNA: TGTGCCAGCAGACCCCTCGACAGCACCGGGGAGCTGTTTTTT. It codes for CASRPLDSTGELFF. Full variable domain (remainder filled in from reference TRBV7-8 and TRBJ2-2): GAGVSQSPRYKVAKRGQDVALRCDPISGHVSLFWYQQALGQGPEFLTYFQNEAQLDKSGLPSDRFFAERPEGSVSTLKIQRTQQEDSAVYLCASRPLDSTGELFFGEGSRLTVL.

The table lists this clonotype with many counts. CDR3 DNA: TGCAGTGCTAGAGATTGGAAAAATGAAGCTTTCTTT. Its translation: CSARDWKNEAFF. V is TRBV20-1 and J is TRBJ1-1; no firm D call. This CDR3 spans 12 amino acids. The V gene's germline CDR1 is DFQATT and CDR2 SNEGSKA (reference sequence). Trimming removed 0 bases from V and 7 bases from J, with 9 bases in between.

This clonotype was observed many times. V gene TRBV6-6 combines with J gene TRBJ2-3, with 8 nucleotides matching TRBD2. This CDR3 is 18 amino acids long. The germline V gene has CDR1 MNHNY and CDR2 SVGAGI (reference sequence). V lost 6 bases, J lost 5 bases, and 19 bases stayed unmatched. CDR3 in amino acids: CASSLRVVRTSLVDTQYF. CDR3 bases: TGTGCCAGCAGCCTGCGAGTGGTCCGGACTAGCTTGGTAGATACGCAGTATTTT.

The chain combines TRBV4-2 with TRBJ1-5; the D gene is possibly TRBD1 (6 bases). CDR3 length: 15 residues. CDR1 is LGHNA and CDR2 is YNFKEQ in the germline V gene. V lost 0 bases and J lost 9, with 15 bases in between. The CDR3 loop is CASSQDMTGGWPQHF. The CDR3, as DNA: TGTGCCAGCAGCCAAGATATGACAGGAGGATGGCCCCAGCATTTT.

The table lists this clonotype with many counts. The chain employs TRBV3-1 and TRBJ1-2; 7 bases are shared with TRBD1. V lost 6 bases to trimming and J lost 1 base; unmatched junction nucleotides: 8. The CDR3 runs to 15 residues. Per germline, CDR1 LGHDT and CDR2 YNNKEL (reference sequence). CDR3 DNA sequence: TGTGCCAGCAGTCGCGGACAGGATAATAACTATGGCTACACCTTC. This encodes CASSRGQDNNYGYTF.